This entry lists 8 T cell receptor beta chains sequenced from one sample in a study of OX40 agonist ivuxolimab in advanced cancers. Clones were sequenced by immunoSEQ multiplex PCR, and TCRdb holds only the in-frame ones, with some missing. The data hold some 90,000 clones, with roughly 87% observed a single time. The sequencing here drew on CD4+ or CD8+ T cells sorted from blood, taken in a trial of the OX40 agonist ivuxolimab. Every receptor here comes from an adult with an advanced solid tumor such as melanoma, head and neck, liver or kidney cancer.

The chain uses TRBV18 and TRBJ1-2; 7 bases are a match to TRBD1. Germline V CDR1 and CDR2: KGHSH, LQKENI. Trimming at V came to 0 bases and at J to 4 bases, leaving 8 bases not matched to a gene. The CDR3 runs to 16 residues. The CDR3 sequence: CASSPPGRGLIYGYTF. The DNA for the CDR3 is TGTGCCAGCTCACCACCGGGAAGGGGGCTGATCTATGGCTACACCTTC.

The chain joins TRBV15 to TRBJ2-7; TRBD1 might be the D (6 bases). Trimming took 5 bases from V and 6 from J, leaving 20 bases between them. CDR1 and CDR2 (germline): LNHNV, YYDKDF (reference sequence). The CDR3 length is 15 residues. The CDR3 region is CATSEQGPRLAEQYF. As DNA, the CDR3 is TGTGCCACCAGCGAACAGGGTCCACGTTTGGCCGAGCAGTACTTC.

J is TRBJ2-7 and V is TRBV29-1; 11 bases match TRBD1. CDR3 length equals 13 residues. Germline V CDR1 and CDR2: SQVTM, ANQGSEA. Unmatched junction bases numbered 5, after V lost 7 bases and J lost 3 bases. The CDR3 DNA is TGCAGCGGAGGGACAGGGGGGATCTACGAGCAGTACTTC. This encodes CSGGTGGIYEQYF.

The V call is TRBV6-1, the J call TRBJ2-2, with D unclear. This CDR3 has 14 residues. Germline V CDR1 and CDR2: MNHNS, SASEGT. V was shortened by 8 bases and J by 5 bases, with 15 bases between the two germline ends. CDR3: CASGGLTWTGELFF. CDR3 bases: TGTGCCAGCGGTGGTTTAACGTGGACCGGGGAGCTGTTTTTT.

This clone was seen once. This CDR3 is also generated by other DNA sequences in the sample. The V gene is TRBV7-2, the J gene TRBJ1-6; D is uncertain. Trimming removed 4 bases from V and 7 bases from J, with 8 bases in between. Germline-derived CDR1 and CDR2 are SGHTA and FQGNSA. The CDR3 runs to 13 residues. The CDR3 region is CASSSRGNSPLHF. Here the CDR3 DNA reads TGTGCCAGCAGCTCCCGCGGGAATTCACCCCTCCACTTT.

The CDR3: CASSLAQGAGTEAFF. The CDR3 DNA reads as TGTGCCAGCAGCTTAGCGCAGGGGGCGGGAACTGAAGCTTTCTTT. The gene calls are TRBV7-9 and TRBJ1-1, with 8 bases that match TRBD1. CDR1 is SEHNR and CDR2 is FQNEAQ in the germline V gene (reference sequence). V gave up 0 bases and J gave up 5 bases; unmatched junction bases: 5. This CDR3 comprises 15 residues. Full variable domain (remainder filled in from reference TRBV7-9 and TRBJ1-1): DTGVSQNPRHKITKRGQNVTFRCDPISEHNRLYWYRQTLGQGPEFLTYFQNEAQLEKSRLLSDRFSAERPKGSFSTLEIQRTEQGDSAMYLCASSLAQGAGTEAFFGQGTRLTVV.

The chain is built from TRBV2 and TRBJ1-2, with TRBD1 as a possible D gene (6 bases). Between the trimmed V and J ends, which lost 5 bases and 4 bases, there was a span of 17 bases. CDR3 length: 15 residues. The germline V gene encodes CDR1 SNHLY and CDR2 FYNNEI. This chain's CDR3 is CASSRGQSGAYGYTF. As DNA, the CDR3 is TGTGCCAGCAGTAGAGGACAGTCTGGGGCCTATGGCTACACCTTC.

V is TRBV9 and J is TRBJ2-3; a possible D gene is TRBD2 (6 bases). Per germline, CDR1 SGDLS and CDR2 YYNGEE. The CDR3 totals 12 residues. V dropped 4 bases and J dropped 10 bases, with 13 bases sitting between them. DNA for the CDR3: TGTGCCAGCAGCCCGACTAGTAGGCCGCAGTATTTT. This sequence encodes CASSPTSRPQYF.